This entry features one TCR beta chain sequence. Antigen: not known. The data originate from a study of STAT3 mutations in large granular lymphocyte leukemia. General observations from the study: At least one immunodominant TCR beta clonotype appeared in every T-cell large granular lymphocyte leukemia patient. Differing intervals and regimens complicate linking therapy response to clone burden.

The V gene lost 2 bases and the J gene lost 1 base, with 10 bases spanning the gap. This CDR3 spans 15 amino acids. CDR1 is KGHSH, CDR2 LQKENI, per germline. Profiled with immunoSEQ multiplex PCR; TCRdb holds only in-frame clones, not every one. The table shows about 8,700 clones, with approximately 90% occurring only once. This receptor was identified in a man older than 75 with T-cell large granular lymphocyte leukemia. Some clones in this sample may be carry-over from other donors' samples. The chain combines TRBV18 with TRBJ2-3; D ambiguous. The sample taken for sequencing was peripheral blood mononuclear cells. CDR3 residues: CASSPKGLGTDTQYF. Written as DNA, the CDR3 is TGTGCCAGCTCACCAAAGGGTTTGGGCACAGATACGCAGTATTTT.